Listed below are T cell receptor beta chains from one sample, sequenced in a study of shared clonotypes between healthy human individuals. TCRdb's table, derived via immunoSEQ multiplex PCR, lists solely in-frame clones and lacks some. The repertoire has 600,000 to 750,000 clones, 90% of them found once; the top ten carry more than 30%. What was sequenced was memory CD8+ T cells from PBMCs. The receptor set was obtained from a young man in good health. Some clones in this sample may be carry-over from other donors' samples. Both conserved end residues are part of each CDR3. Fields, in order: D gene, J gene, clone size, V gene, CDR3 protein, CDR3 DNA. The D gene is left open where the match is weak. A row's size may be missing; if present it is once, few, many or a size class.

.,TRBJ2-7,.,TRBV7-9,CASSPRTEGEQYF,TGTGCCAGCAGCCCTCGGACAGAGGGCGAGCAGTACTTC
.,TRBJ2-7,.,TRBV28,CASSFVDRAYEQYF,TGTGCCAGCAGTTTTGTGGACAGAGCCTACGAGCAGTACTTC
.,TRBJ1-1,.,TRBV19,CASSFIWRSRGTEAFF,TGTGCCAGTAGTTTCATTTGGCGGAGTCGGGGGACTGAAGCTTTCTTT
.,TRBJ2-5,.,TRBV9,CASSVVPTAQETQYF,TGTGCCAGCAGCGTAGTCCCGACGGCGCAAGAGACCCAGTACTTC
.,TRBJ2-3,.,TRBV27,CASSPRLDTQYF,TGTGCCAGCAGTCCACGACTAGATACGCAGTATTTT
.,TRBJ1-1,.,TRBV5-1,CASSAVDTWGNTEAFF,TGCGCCAGCAGCGCGGTAGATACGTGGGGGAACACTGAAGCTTTCTTT
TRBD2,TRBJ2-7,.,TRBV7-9,CASSFPIPGTSMDEQYF,TGTGCCAGCAGCTTCCCTATCCCCGGGACTAGCATGGACGAGCAGTACTTC
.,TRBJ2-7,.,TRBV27,CASSLSRGVEQYF,TGTGCCAGCAGTTTATCACGGGGCGTGGAGCAGTACTTC
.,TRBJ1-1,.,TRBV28,CASIPGAQAPLHTEAFF,TGTGCCAGCATTCCCGGGGCACAGGCGCCCTTACACACTGAAGCTTTCTTT
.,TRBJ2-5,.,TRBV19,CASSNWREQETQYF,TGTGCCAGTAGTAACTGGAGGGAGCAAGAGACCCAGTACTTC
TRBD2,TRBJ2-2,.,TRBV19,CASSTPPNWLAVGTGELFF,TGTGCCAGTAGTACCCCGCCGAACTGGCTAGCGGTCGGCACCGGGGAGCTGTTTTTT
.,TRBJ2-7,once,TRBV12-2,CASRLGSKAGVLAGLHYEQYF,TGTGCAAGTCGCTTAGGTAGTAAGGCAGGCGTCCTTGCTGGCTTACACTACGAGCAGTACTTC
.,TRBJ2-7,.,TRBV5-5,CASSPRQVESAYEQYF,TGTGCCAGCAGCCCGAGACAGGTGGAGTCAGCCTACGAGCAGTACTTC
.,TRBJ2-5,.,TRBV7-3,CASSPGQGSETQYF,TGTGCCAGCAGCCCGGGGCAGGGATCAGAGACCCAGTACTTC
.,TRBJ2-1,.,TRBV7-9,CASSSSGVNEQFF,TGTGCCAGCAGTAGCTCAGGGGTCAATGAGCAGTTCTTC
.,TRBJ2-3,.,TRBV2,CASSGGARTDTQYF,TGTGCCAGCAGTGGGGGTGCGCGCACAGATACGCAGTATTTT
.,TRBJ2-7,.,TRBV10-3,CAISETPQGPLLYEQYF,TGTGCCATCAGTGAAACACCACAGGGCCCCCTTCTTTACGAGCAGTACTTC
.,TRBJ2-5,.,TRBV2,CASSGTNVGQYF,TGTGCCAGCAGTGGGACCAACGTCGGGCAGTACTTC
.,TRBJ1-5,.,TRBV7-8,CASSLERYGVNQPQHF,TGTGCCAGCAGCTTAGAGCGGTATGGGGTTAACCAGCCCCAGCATTTT
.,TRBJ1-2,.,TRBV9,CASSPRGGLDWDYGYTF,TGTGCCAGCAGCCCCCGGGGAGGGCTTGATTGGGACTATGGCTACACCTTC
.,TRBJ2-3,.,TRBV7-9,CASSLAPGADTQYF,TGTGCCAGCAGCTTAGCTCCCGGGGCAGATACGCAGTATTTT
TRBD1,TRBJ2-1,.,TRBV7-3,CASSLDAGGSSYNEQFF,TGTGCCAGCAGCTTGGACGCAGGGGGCAGCTCCTACAATGAGCAGTTCTTC
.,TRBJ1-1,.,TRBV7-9,CASVIPGADYRLEAFF,TGTGCCAGCGTAATTCCCGGAGCGGACTATCGTCTTGAAGCTTTCTTT
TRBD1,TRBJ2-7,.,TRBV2,CASQGTGGFDEQYF,TGTGCCAGCCAAGGGACAGGGGGCTTCGACGAGCAGTACTTC
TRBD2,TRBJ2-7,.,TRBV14,CASRLAGTYEQYF,TGTGCCAGCCGGCTAGCGGGGACCTACGAGCAGTACTTC
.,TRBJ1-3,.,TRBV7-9,CASGGISGNTIYF,TGTGCCAGCGGCGGGATCTCTGGAAACACCATATATTTT
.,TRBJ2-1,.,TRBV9,CASSAAVGLGPYNEQFF,TGTGCCAGCAGCGCGGCGGTTGGGCTGGGGCCCTACAATGAGCAGTTCTTC
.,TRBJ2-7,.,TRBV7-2,CASSPRSYEQYF,TGTGCCAGCAGCCCCCGCTCCTACGAGCAGTACTTC
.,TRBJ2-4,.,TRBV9,CASSAAGRKNIQYF,TGTGCCAGCAGCGCGGCTGGACGGAAAAACATTCAGTACTTC
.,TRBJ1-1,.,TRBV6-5,CASRAGITEAFF,TGTGCCAGCAGGGCAGGGATAACTGAAGCTTTCTTT
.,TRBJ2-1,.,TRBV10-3,CAISELRGGNEQFF,TGTGCCATCAGTGAACTCAGGGGGGGGAATGAGCAGTTCTTC
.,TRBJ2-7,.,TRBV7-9,CASTDGVHEQYF,TGTGCCAGCACCGACGGGGTCCACGAGCAGTACTTC
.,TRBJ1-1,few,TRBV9,CASSVVEYTEAFF,TGTGCCAGCAGCGTTGTGGAGTACACTGAAGCTTTCTTT
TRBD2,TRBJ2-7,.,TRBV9,CASSILAGGDEQYF,TGTGCCAGCAGCATACTAGCGGGAGGGGACGAGCAGTACTTC
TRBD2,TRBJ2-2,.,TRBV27,CASSLSLSSGRGGELFF,TGTGCCAGCAGTTTATCTCTATCTAGCGGGAGAGGTGGGGAGCTGTTTTTT
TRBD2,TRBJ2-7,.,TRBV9,CASSASGTFAYEQYF,TGTGCCAGCAGCGCGAGCGGGACCTTTGCCTACGAGCAGTACTTC
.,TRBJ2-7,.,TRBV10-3,CAIRGGSYEQYF,TGTGCCATCAGGGGAGGCTCCTACGAGCAGTACTTC
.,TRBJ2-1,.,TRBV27,CASSPRDFYNEQFF,TGTGCCAGCAGTCCACGAGACTTTTACAATGAGCAGTTCTTC
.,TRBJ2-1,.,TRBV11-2,CASSLDGNEQFF,TGTGCCAGCAGCTTAGATGGTAATGAGCAGTTCTTC
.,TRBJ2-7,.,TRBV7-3,CASSLTDSYEQYF,TGTGCCAGCAGCTTAACCGACAGCTACGAGCAGTACTTC
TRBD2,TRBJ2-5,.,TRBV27,CASSLYSSGRGETQYF,TGTGCCAGCAGTTTATATTCTAGCGGGAGAGGGGAGACCCAGTACTTC
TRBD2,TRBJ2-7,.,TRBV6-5,CASSPSGSTYEQYF,TGTGCCAGCAGTCCTAGCGGGTCAACCTACGAGCAGTACTTC
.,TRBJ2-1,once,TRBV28,CASSLLGGGVQFF,TGTGCCAGCAGTTTATTAGGGGGCGGGGTGCAGTTCTTC
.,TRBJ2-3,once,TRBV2,CASSEVRPGRTHTDTQYF,TGTGCCAGCAGTGAAGTCCGGCCAGGGCGAACACACACAGATACGCAGTATTTT
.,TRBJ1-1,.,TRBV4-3,CASSQDWAAIVMNTEAFF,TGCGCCAGCAGCCAAGATTGGGCAGCCATAGTCATGAACACTGAAGCTTTCTTT
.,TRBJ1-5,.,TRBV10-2,CASSPKGYSNQPQHF,TGCGCCAGCAGTCCCAAGGGTTATAGCAATCAGCCCCAGCATTTT
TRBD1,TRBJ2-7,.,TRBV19,CASSTTGVGEQYF,TGTGCCAGTAGTACCACAGGGGTCGGCGAGCAGTACTTC
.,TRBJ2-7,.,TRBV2,CASRGAGPPFYEQYF,TGTGCCAGCCGGGGGGCAGGACCTCCTTTCTACGAGCAGTACTTC
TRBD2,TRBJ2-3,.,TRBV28,CASSLRGLHTDTQYF,TGTGCCAGCAGTTTAAGGGGACTACACACAGATACGCAGTATTTT
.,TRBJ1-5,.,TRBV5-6,CASSLGGDEPQHF,TGTGCCAGCAGCTTGGGCGGCGACGAGCCCCAGCATTTT
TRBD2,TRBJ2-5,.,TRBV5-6,CASSFRAGGGQETQYF,TGTGCCAGCAGCTTTAGAGCGGGAGGAGGCCAAGAGACCCAGTACTTC